The source of this TCR beta chain is a study of identical twins. Study-level points and caveats: High-abundance cord blood beta clonotypes had fewer insertions; memory repertoires showed none. Among monozygotic twins, out-of-frame TCR alpha sharing exceeded what models predicted. Beta out-of-frame sequences showed weaker excess sharing between twins.

V lost 2 bases and J lost 4, with 11 bases in between. This CDR3 is built from 14 residues. In germline, CDR1 is GTSNPN, CDR2 SVGIG (reference sequence). TCRdb reprocessed the 5' RACE reads via MiXCR and lists one record per CDR3 protein. Of about 150,000 distinct CDR3 sequences in the sample, 3.5% were seen once. This clonotype came up many times. The antigen remains undetermined. The chain employs TRBV30 and TRBJ2-2, with D perhaps matching TRBD1 (6 bases). Source material: memory T cells sorted from blood. The TCR sequence derives from a young man in good health. CDR3 nucleotide sequence: TGTGCCTGGAGTTCAGGGGCGGCCACCGGGGAGCTGTTTTTT. Translating it yields CAWSSGAATGELFF.